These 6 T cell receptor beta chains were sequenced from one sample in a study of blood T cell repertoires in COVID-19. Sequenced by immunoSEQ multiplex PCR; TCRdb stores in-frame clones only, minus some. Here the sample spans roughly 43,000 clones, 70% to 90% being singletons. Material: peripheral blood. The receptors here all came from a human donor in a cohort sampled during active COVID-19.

CDR3 coding DNA: TGTGCCAGCAGCTTATCTTCTTTATCCTACAATGAGCAGTTCTTC. This gives the protein CASSLSSLSYNEQFF. The genes are TRBV7-9 and TRBJ2-1; D remains unclear. The germline CDR1 and CDR2 sequences are SEHNR and FQNEAQ (reference sequence). Trimming pared 2 bases from V and 1 base from J, leaving 9 bases between. The CDR3 is 15 amino acids. Filled out from reference TRBV7-9 and TRBJ2-1, the complete variable domain reads DTGVSQNPRHKITKRGQNVTFRCDPISEHNRLYWYRQTLGQGPEFLTYFQNEAQLEKSRLLSDRFSAERPKGSFSTLEIQRTEQGDSAMYLCASSLSSLSYNEQFFGPGTRLTVL.

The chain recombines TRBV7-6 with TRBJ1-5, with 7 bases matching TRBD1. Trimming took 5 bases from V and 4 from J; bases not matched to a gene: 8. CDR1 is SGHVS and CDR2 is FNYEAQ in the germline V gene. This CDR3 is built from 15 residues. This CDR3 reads CASSPPRQGNQPQHF. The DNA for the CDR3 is TGTGCCAGCAGCCCACCGAGACAGGGAAATCAGCCCCAGCATTTT.

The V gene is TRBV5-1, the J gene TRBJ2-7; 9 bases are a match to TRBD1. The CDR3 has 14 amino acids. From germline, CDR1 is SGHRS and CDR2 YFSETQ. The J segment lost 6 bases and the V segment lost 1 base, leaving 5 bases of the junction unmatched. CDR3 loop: CASSLPGQGSEQYF. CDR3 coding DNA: TGCGCCAGCAGCTTGCCGGGACAGGGTTCCGAGCAGTACTTC.

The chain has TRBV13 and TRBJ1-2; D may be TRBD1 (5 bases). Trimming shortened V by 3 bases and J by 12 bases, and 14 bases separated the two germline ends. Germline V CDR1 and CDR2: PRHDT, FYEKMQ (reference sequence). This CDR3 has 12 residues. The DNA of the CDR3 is TGTGCCAGCAGCTTCATGGCCGGGGGAGACACCTTC. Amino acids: CASSFMAGGDTF. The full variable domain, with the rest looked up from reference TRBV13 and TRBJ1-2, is AAGVIQSPRHLIKEKRETATLKCYPIPRHDTVYWYQQGPGQDPQFLISFYEKMQSDKGSIPDRFSAQQFSDYHSELNMSSLELGDSALYFCASSFMAGGDTFGSGTRLTVV.

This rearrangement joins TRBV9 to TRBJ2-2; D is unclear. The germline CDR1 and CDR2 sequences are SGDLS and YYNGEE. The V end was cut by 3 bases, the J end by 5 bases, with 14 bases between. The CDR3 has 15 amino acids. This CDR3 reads CASSALGVLTGELFF. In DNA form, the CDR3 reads TGTGCCAGCAGCGCCTTGGGCGTGCTAACCGGGGAGCTGTTTTTT.

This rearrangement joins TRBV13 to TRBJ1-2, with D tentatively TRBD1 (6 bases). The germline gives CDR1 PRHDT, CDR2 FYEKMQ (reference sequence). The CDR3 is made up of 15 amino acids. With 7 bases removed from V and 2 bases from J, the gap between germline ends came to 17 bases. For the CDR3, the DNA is TGTGCCAGCACCCCGGGGGGGCTGTCGAACTATGGCTACACCTTC. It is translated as CASTPGGLSNYGYTF.